This record covers a single T cell receptor beta chain. Authors' methods: The authors estimated nucleated cell counts from reference gene primer amplification. The method was immunoSEQ multiplex PCR; TCRdb's version includes in-frame clones alone and lacks a portion of them. From that table come the V and J calls and clone size; the DNA was used to work out D and trimming. The sample has approximately 66,000 clones, around 84% seen once. Deletions cut 3 bases from V and 1 base from J, with 12 bases between. The CDR3 runs to 15 residues. Germline CDR1 SNHLY, CDR2 FYNNEI. The data were taken from a study of blood T cell repertoires in COVID-19.

This clonotype was sampled from a man aged 45-65 years with active COVID-19. Sequencing was performed on peripheral blood. The chain is built from TRBV2 and TRBJ1-1; maybe TRBD1 (6 bases). The CDR3 DNA reads as TGTGCCAGCAGTGATCAGGGGCTAGGGAACACTGAAGCTTTCTTT. Translating it yields CASSDQGLGNTEAFF.